The 27 T cell receptor beta chains reported below all come from one sample, sequenced in a study of T cells after yellow fever vaccination. TCRdb passed the 5' RACE reads through MiXCR, listing each CDR3 protein once. The sample includes some 220,000 distinct CDR3 sequences, about 3% seen only once; the top ten take roughly 3.2%. This specimen was CD4+ T cells sorted from PBMCs, taken 10 days after the yellow fever booster vaccination. The receptors come from a man aged 18 to 35 who received the YFV17D yellow fever vaccine.

This clonotype was recorded a few times. The genes are TRBV19 and TRBJ1-1, with D tentatively TRBD1 (6 bases). The V end lost 5 bases, the J end lost 4 bases, and 14 bases lay between the germline ends. CDR1 is LNHDA and CDR2 is SQIVND in the germline V gene (reference sequence). The CDR3 runs to 14 residues. CDR3 region: CASSVGQRFTEAFF. The CDR3 DNA follows: TGTGCCAGTAGTGTCGGACAGAGGTTCACTGAAGCTTTCTTT.

The chain uses TRBV12-3 or TRBV12-4 and TRBJ2-7; 7 bases align to TRBD1. This CDR3 is built from 15 residues. V lost 5 bases, J lost 2 bases, and 9 bases stayed unmatched. CDR3 sequence (DNA): TGTGCCAGCAGTCTCCGGACAGGTGCTACCTACGAGCAGTACTTC. It yields the protein CASSLRTGATYEQYF.

Only a few counts were recorded for this clonotype. This chain connects TRBV20-1 to TRBJ2-1, with 7 bases fitting TRBD2. Germline CDR1 and CDR2: DFQATT and SNEGSKA (reference sequence). The CDR3 consists of 16 residues. Trimming cost V 3 bases and J 3 bases; bases outside gene matches: 11. CDR3 nucleotides: TGCAGTGCTAGTGAGGTCGTGAGGGACTACTACAATGAGCAGTTCTTC. As protein: CSASEVVRDYYNEQFF.

V and J are TRBV18 and TRBJ1-1; D gene unclear. V lost 5 bases and J lost 1, with 14 bases in between. In germline, CDR1 is KGHSH, CDR2 LQKENI. The CDR3 consists of 15 residues. The CDR3 loop reads CASSKDLGENTEAFF. DNA for the CDR3: TGTGCCAGCTCAAAAGACCTTGGAGAGAACACTGAAGCTTTCTTT.

Ten or more counts support this clonotype. An end of the junction does not agree with germline; a read error may underlie this. The chain uses TRBV5-1 and TRBJ2-3, with TRBD1 as a possible D gene (6 bases). Looked up from germline, CDR1 is SGHRS and CDR2 is YFSETQ. CDR3 size: 14 residues. In DNA form, the CDR3 reads TGCGCCAGCAGTACCTCGGACAGCACTGATACGCAGTATTTT. Residues: CASSTSDSTDTQYF.

This clonotype was counted many times. In DNA, the CDR3 is TGTGCTAGTGGTTCCAATCCAATCGGAGGGAGCACCGGGGAGCTGTTTTTT. Translation gives CASGSNPIGGSTGELFF. The genes are TRBV12-5 and TRBJ2-2; weak D call: TRBD2 (6 bases). Germline V lookup: CDR1 LGHNT, CDR2 FRNRAP. The CDR3 runs to 17 residues. The V end was cut by 4 bases, the J end by 4 bases, with 19 bases between.

This clonotype came up many times. This chain connects TRBV5-1 to TRBJ1-2, with D possibly matching TRBD1 (5 bases). The ends were cut back, 0 bases at V and 5 bases at J, with 8 bases in the middle. The CDR3 loop spans 13 amino acids. CDR1 is SGHRS and CDR2 is YFSETQ in the germline V gene. The CDR3 nucleotides read TGCGCCAGCAGCTTGGAGTCAGGGTATGGCTACACCTTC. Protein sequence: CASSLESGYGYTF.

The sample holds many counts of this clonotype. The J gene is TRBJ2-2, the V gene TRBV7-3; maybe TRBD2 (5 bases). The CDR3 extends over 12 amino acids. The germline gives CDR1 SGHTA, CDR2 FQGTGA. The V gene lost 5 bases and the J gene lost 7 bases, with 8 bases spanning the gap. The CDR3 loop is CASSLANGELFF. The CDR3 DNA reads as TGTGCCAGCAGCCTAGCAAACGGGGAGCTGTTTTTT.

This clonotype was picked up a small number of times. V usage is TRBV30 and J usage is TRBJ2-2; D not resolved. The CDR3 extends over 11 amino acids. Germline assignment: CDR1 GTSNPN and CDR2 SVGIG (reference sequence). Trimming removed 1 base at V and 5 bases at J, with 2 bases between. This chain's CDR3 is CAWSETGELFF. For the CDR3, the DNA is TGTGCCTGGAGTGAAACCGGGGAGCTGTTTTTT.

This clonotype was detected only a few times. The gene calls are TRBV20-1 and TRBJ2-5, with D possibly being TRBD1 or TRBD2 (5 bases each). The germline V and J ends were trimmed by 3 bases and 7 bases, with 15 bases remaining between them. The CDR3 totals 13 residues. The germline CDR1 and CDR2 sequences are DFQATT and SNEGSKA (reference sequence). The CDR3 coding sequence is TGCAGTGCTAGGGGTCCGGGGCTGGGGACCCAGTACTTC. It is translated as CSARGPGLGTQYF.

Ten or more counts support this clonotype. The rearrangement uses TRBV11-2 and TRBJ1-1; D unclear. Trimming removed 5 bases at V and 5 bases at J, with 12 bases between. This CDR3 is 13 amino acids long. Looked up from germline, CDR1 is SGHAT and CDR2 is FQNNGV. The CDR3 here is CASSPQIRTEAFF. The CDR3 DNA reads TGTGCCAGCAGCCCCCAGATCAGGACTGAAGCTTTCTTT.

For this clonotype: This may be a read error: a much more frequent sequence differs by one nucleotide. V usage is TRBV6-1 and J usage is TRBJ2-2; unclear D gene. This CDR3 region has 13 residues. Germline-derived CDR1 and CDR2 are MNHNS and SASEGT. V gave up 1 base and J gave up 7 bases, with 7 bases separating them. CDR3 sequence (DNA): TGTGCCAGCAGTGAAGATGGGCTCGGGGAGCTGTTTTTT. Translated: CASSEDGLGELFF.

The table lists this clonotype with many counts. The rearrangement uses TRBV10-2 and TRBJ2-2, with D unresolved. The length of the CDR3 is 12 residues. The V and J ends lost 7 bases and 5 bases respectively, with 8 bases between them. Germline CDR1 reads WSHSY; CDR2 reads SAAADI. CDR3 amino acids: CASNSGTGELFF. CDR3 in DNA: TGCGCCAGCAATAGTGGGACCGGGGAGCTGTTTTTT.

This clonotype was seen many times. CDR3 sequence reads: CSVVSFLYGYTF. CDR3 bases: TGCAGCGTCGTCAGTTTTTTGTATGGCTACACCTTC. V and J are TRBV29-1 and TRBJ1-2; the D is unclear. The germline gives CDR1 SQVTM, CDR2 ANQGSEA. CDR3 length: 12 amino acids. V was cut by 6 bases and J by 5 bases, with 13 bases left in between.

This clonotype appeared many times. The chain recombines TRBV6-2 or TRBV6-3 with TRBJ2-1, with 7 bases lining up with TRBD2. J was trimmed by 9 bases and V by 0 bases; bases with no gene match: 14. The CDR3 extends over 17 amino acids. CDR1 and CDR2 from the germline V gene are MNHEY and SVGEGT. As DNA, the CDR3 is TGTGCCAGCAGTTACTCGGGAGGGTTCCTAATCTCGAGTGAGCAGTTCTTC. This encodes CASSYSGGFLISSEQFF.

The chain is built from TRBV9 and TRBJ1-2; no firm D call. CDR1 is SGDLS, CDR2 YYNGEE, per germline. Trimming took 3 bases from V and 4 from J, leaving 7 bases between them. The CDR3 runs 12 residues. The chain's CDR3 is CASSAQIYGYTF. The CDR3 DNA follows: TGTGCCAGCAGCGCCCAGATCTATGGCTACACCTTC.

The chain employs TRBV5-4 and TRBJ2-7; D is perhaps TRBD1 or TRBD2 (7 bases each). V lost 5 bases and J lost 0, with 15 bases in between. The germline V gene encodes CDR1 SGHNT and CDR2 YYREEE (reference sequence). This CDR3 spans 15 amino acids. CDR3 sequence: CASSHRGGGSYEQYF. The CDR3 DNA reads TGTGCCAGCAGTCACAGGGGCGGGGGCTCCTACGAGCAGTACTTC.

In DNA form, the CDR3 reads TGTGGGAGCAGCTCGGGACAGGGGGTACCCTATGGCTACACCTTC. Translating gives CGSSSGQGVPYGYTF. This sequence joins TRBV5-6 and TRBJ1-2, with 11 bases that match TRBD1. The CDR3 is made up of 15 amino acids. Germline CDR1 reads SGHDT; CDR2 reads YYEEEE.

V usage is TRBV5-4 and J usage is TRBJ1-1; tentatively, D is TRBD1 (5 bases). Germline V gives CDR1 SGHNT, CDR2 YYREEE (reference sequence). CDR3 length: 13 amino acids. Deletions cut 0 bases from V and 6 bases from J, with 9 bases between. CDR3 bases: TGTGCCAGCAGCTTGGTAGGGGCCCCTGAAGCTTTCTTT. Its protein product is CASSLVGAPEAFF.

This clonotype has more than one count but fewer than ten. CDR3 loop: CASSVNWISNSPLHF. The CDR3 region has the DNA TGTGCCAGCAGCGTTAATTGGATCAGTAATTCACCCCTCCACTTT. The chain uses TRBV5-6 and TRBJ1-6; no firm D call. The V end lost 4 bases, the J end lost 6 bases, and 14 bases lay between the germline ends. The CDR3 has 15 residues. Germline CDR1 is SGHDT and CDR2 is YYEEEE.

The chain recombines TRBV5-1 with TRBJ1-1; D is undetermined. CDR1 and CDR2 (germline): SGHRS, YFSETQ. The CDR3 length is 15 residues. The ends were cut back, 3 bases at V and 0 bases at J, with 12 bases in the middle. CDR3 sequence (DNA): TGCGCCAGCAGCTCCCTCGGCAGCATGAACACTGAAGCTTTCTTT. This translates into CASSSLGSMNTEAFF.

In its sample, this clonotype was seen many times. The genes are TRBV12-3 or TRBV12-4 and TRBJ2-1; TRBD2 matches at 9 bases. The CDR3 has 15 amino acids. The ends lost 4 bases at V and 8 bases at J; junction bases unmatched: 9. The CDR3 region has the DNA TGTGCCAGCAGTTCCCATAGCGGGGGCCGAGATGAGCAGTTCTTC. Translated: CASSSHSGGRDEQFF.

The chain joins TRBV12-5 to TRBJ2-7; possibly TRBD1 for D (5 bases). The ends were cut back, 0 bases at V and 0 bases at J, with 15 bases in the middle. This CDR3 region has 17 residues. CDR1 is LGHNT, CDR2 FRNRAP, per germline. The DNA of the CDR3 is TGTGCTAGTGGTTTGGTACTGAAACAGGCGAACTCCTACGAGCAGTACTTC. It codes for CASGLVLKQANSYEQYF.

The table lists this clonotype with a few counts. This chain connects TRBV7-3 to TRBJ1-2; the match to TRBD1 covers 8 bases. V was pared by 4 bases and J by 0 bases, with 4 bases of the junction left unmatched. There are 15 residues in the CDR3. Germline-derived CDR1 and CDR2 are SGHTA and FQGTGA. DNA of the CDR3: TGTGCCAGCAGCTCCCAGGGGGCTCCTAACTATGGCTACACCTTC. Amino acids: CASSSQGAPNYGYTF.

This clonotype was counted at least ten times. This chain connects TRBV29-1 to TRBJ2-1, with TRBD1 identical over 8 bases. The CDR3 length is 11 residues. Germline V gives CDR1 SQVTM, CDR2 ANQGSEA. V lost 7 bases to trimming and J lost 7 bases; unmatched junction nucleotides: 3. As DNA, the CDR3 is TGCAGCGGCAGGGGGCGAAATGAGCAGTTCTTC. Translated: CSGRGRNEQFF.

This chain links TRBV19 with TRBJ1-5; D is undetermined. V lost 5 bases and J 2 bases, leaving 10 bases between the germline ends. Germline loops: CDR1 LNHDA, CDR2 SQIVND (reference sequence). CDR3 length equals 14 residues. This chain's CDR3 is CASSSESGNQPQHF. CDR3 nucleotides: TGTGCCAGTAGTTCCGAGAGCGGCAATCAGCCCCAGCATTTT.

This sequence joins TRBV5-5 and TRBJ2-7, with D perhaps TRBD1 or TRBD2 (5 bases each). The CDR3 runs 15 residues. V dropped 4 bases and J dropped 2 bases, with 16 bases sitting between them. CDR1 SGHKS and CDR2 YYEKEE come from the germline V gene (reference sequence). The CDR3 sequence is CASSVAGTDAYEQYF. CDR3 in DNA: TGTGCCAGCAGCGTAGCCGGGACCGACGCCTACGAGCAGTACTTC.